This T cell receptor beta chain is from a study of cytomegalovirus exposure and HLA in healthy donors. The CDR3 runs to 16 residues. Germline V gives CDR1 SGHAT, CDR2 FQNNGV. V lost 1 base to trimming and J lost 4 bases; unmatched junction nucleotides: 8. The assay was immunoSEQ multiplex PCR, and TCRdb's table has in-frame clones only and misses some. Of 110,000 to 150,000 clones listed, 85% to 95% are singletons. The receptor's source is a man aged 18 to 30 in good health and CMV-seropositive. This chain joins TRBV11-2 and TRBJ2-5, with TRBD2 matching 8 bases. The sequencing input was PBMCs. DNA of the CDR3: TGTGCCAGCAGCTTAGGGGCTAGCGGGCGAGGAGAGACCCAGTACTTC. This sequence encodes CASSLGASGRGETQYF. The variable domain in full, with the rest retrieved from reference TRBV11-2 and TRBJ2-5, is EAGVAQSPRYKIIEKRQSVAFWCNPISGHATLYWYQQILGQGPKLLIQFQNNGVVDDSQLPKDRFSAERLKGVDSTLKIQPAKLEDSAVYLCASSLGASGRGETQYFGPGTRLLVL.